This entry is about one TCR beta chain. The antigen is undetermined. Some clones are missing from TCRdb's copy, which holds only in-frame ones; the method was immunoSEQ multiplex PCR. This table holds tens of thousands of clones, over 75% found once. These data come from a study of regulatory dendritic cells for organ transplantation. Study overall: Dendritic cell cultures received LPS on day 6.

Trimming cost V 6 bases and J 5 bases; bases outside gene matches: 9. The CDR3 has 14 residues. Germline values: CDR1 MNHEY, CDR2 SVGAGI. CFSE-labeled sorted T cells met regulatory or mature dendritic cells for more than four days. The sequence derives from a human donor in good health. Sequenced sample: naive CD4+ T cells from blood cultured with dendritic cells. Specified subset: CD45RA+ naive T cells. The V call is TRBV6-5, the J call TRBJ2-5, with 7 bases that match TRBD1. The CDR3 sequence is CASSDRVFKETQYF. The CDR3 nucleotides read TGTGCCAGCAGCGACAGGGTCTTCAAGGAGACCCAGTACTTC.